These 6 T cell receptor beta chains came from one sample sequenced in a study of PD-L1 blockade in urothelial cancer. Time point in this sample: pretreatment peripheral blood. Sequenced by immunoSEQ multiplex PCR; TCRdb stores in-frame clones only, minus some. The top ten hold just under 25% of the sample, which has fewer than 45,000 clones, roughly 90% seen once. Sequencing was performed on PBMCs, taken around atezolizumab (anti-PD-L1) treatment. These receptors all come from a donor at least 40 years old with urothelial cancer.

The gene calls are TRBV7-2 and TRBJ2-7; the D is unclear. The V end lost 5 bases, the J end lost 2 bases, and 7 bases lay between the germline ends. The germline gives CDR1 SGHTA, CDR2 FQGNSA. The CDR3 spans 12 residues. The DNA of the CDR3 is TGTGCCAGCAGCGCCGAGCCCTACGAGCAGTACTTC. Translated, it gives CASSAEPYEQYF.

This chain uses TRBV7-3 with TRBJ2-7; 14 nucleotides match TRBD2. CDR1 is SGHTA and CDR2 is FQGTGA in the germline V gene. The V segment lost 4 bases and the J segment 5 bases; nucleotides outside the gene matches: 4. CDR3 length: 15 amino acids. The CDR3 coding sequence is TGTGCCAGCAGCTCCCAGGGACTAGCGGGAGACGAGCAGTACTTC. Translation gives CASSSQGLAGDEQYF.

V gene TRBV5-8 combines with J gene TRBJ1-2; TRBD1 aligns across 10 bases. The CDR3 length is 16 residues. In germline, CDR1 is SGHTS, CDR2 YDEGEE. V trimming: 2 bases; J trimming: 5 bases; junction bases outside the gene matches: 9. CDR3 in DNA: TGTGCCAGCAGCTTTGGGACAGGGGAACGGCGGTATGGCTACACCTTC. As protein: CASSFGTGERRYGYTF.

The genes are TRBV6-5 and TRBJ2-2, with a weak D call TRBD2 (5 bases). Trimming removed 11 bases at V and 3 bases at J, with 16 bases between. CDR3 length: 14 residues. The germline V gene encodes CDR1 MNHEY and CDR2 SVGAGI. CDR3 bases: TGTGCCGCACGCCGGCGGGCGGACACCGGGGAGCTGTTTTTT. It encodes CAARRRADTGELFF.

This clone occurred once. The chain joins TRBV7-2 to TRBJ1-2; the D gene is possibly TRBD1 (5 bases). Germline CDR1 is SGHTA and CDR2 is FQGNSA. The CDR3 is 14 residues long. Trimming left V 0 bases short and J 7 bases short, with 12 bases between. The CDR3 DNA sequence: TGTGCCAGCAGCTTAGCCCAGGGCCGGCGTGGCTACACCTTC. As protein: CASSLAQGRRGYTF.

This clone was seen just once. The rearrangement links TRBV19 to TRBJ2-7; D is unresolved. V lost 9 bases and J lost 0, with 12 bases in between. The CDR3 sequence is 13 residues long. Germline loops: CDR1 LNHDA, CDR2 SQIVND (reference sequence). As DNA, the CDR3 is TGTGCCAGCACAGACCCCAGCTCCTACGAGCAGTACTTC. This gives the protein CASTDPSSYEQYF.